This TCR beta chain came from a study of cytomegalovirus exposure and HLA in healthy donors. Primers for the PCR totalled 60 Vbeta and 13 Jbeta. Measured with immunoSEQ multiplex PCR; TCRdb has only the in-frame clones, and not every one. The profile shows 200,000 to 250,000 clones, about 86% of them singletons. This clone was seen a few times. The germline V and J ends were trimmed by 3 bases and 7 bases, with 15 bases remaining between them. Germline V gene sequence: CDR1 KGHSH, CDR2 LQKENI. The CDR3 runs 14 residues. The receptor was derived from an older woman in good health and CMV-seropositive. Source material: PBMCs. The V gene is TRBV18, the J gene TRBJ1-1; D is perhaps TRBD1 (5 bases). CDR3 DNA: TGTGCCAGCTCACCCCTCGTGGGGGGGAGTGAAGCTTTCTTT. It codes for CASSPLVGGSEAFF.